The next 22 T cell receptor beta chains were all read from a single sample in a study of response to subunit inactivated influenza vaccine. TCRdb independently ran MiXCR on the RT-PCR reads; one entry per CDR3 protein. The table includes 600,000 to 700,000 distinct CDR3 sequences, 14% detected once. The sequenced sample was PBMCs from blood, obtained 14 days before vaccination. These receptors came from a man aged 50 to 60 who received an inactivated influenza vaccine.

This clonotype occurred many times. Here the CDR3 reads CAISEWASGTYNEQFF. The CDR3 bases are TGTGCCATCAGTGAGTGGGCTAGCGGGACCTACAATGAGCAGTTCTTC. This chain joins TRBV10-3 and TRBJ2-1; 9 bases fit TRBD2. The length of the CDR3 is 16 residues. Germline values: CDR1 ENHRY, CDR2 SYGVKD. V was pared by 1 base and J by 2 bases, with 3 bases of the junction left unmatched.

This clonotype was counted at least ten times. This chain links TRBV29-1 with TRBJ2-3; unclear D gene. From germline, CDR1 is SQVTM and CDR2 ANQGSEA. V gave up 4 bases and J gave up 9 bases, with 8 bases separating them. The CDR3 sequence is 10 residues long. Here the CDR3 reads CSVGELTQYF. The DNA of the CDR3 is TGCAGCGTTGGCGAATTGACGCAGTATTTT.

The V gene is TRBV27, the J gene TRBJ2-7, with TRBD1 matching over 11 bases. Germline values: CDR1 MNHEY, CDR2 SMNVEV (reference sequence). The CDR3 totals 14 residues. The ends lost 7 bases at V and 5 bases at J; junction bases unmatched: 7. The CDR3 sequence is CASTFGTGGNEQYF. CDR3 DNA: TGTGCCAGCACCTTCGGGACAGGGGGAAACGAGCAGTACTTC.

The chain couples TRBV18 to TRBJ1-1; 8 positions match TRBD1. This CDR3 has 14 residues. Germline loops: CDR1 KGHSH, CDR2 LQKENI. With V trimmed by 2 bases and J by 5 bases, 4 bases remained unmatched. CDR3: CASSPRTGQTEAFF. CDR3 DNA: TGTGCCAGCTCACCAAGGACAGGGCAGACTGAAGCTTTCTTT.

In its sample, this clonotype was seen a few times. V gene TRBV10-3 combines with J gene TRBJ2-1; a weak D match, TRBD1 (5 bases). Trimming stripped 1 base from V and 0 bases from J, with 22 bases between. The CDR3 loop spans 20 amino acids. Germline CDR1 and CDR2: ENHRY and SYGVKD. In nucleotides, the CDR3 is TGTGCCATCAGTGAGTTTCGACAGTTCCCGTTCGTTGGCTCCTACAATGAGCAGTTCTTC. It is translated as CAISEFRQFPFVGSYNEQFF.

This clonotype has just a few counts. This sequence joins TRBV3-1 and TRBJ1-2; D call uncertain. Trimming shortened V by 0 bases and J by 0 bases, and 8 bases separated the two germline ends. The CDR3 length is 15 residues. The V gene's germline CDR1 is LGHDT and CDR2 YNNKEL (reference sequence). The CDR3 sequence: CASSQDWEANYGYTF. CDR3 nucleotide sequence: TGTGCCAGCAGCCAAGACTGGGAAGCTAACTATGGCTACACCTTC.

This clonotype was seen more than once but under ten times. The chain links TRBV4-3 to TRBJ2-1; D is unresolved. The V gene's germline CDR1 is LGHNA and CDR2 YSLEER. The V and J ends lost 1 base and 0 bases respectively, with 10 bases between them. The CDR3 spans 16 residues. CDR3 protein: CASSQGAFSSYNEQFF. CDR3 bases: TGCGCCAGCAGCCAAGGAGCTTTTTCCTCCTACAATGAGCAGTTCTTC.

This clonotype has more than one count but fewer than ten. The genes are TRBV9 and TRBJ2-2, with D perhaps TRBD1 (6 bases). This CDR3 is 16 amino acids long. Germline-derived CDR1 and CDR2 are SGDLS and YYNGEE. Between the trimmed V and J ends, which lost 1 base and 5 bases, there was a span of 15 bases. CDR3 coding DNA: TGTGCCAGCAGCGTAAGCCAAGTAAGGGGGACCGGGGAGCTGTTTTTT. This sequence encodes CASSVSQVRGTGELFF.

The chain is built from TRBV12-3 or TRBV12-4 and TRBJ2-7, with 7 bases that match TRBD1. The CDR3 is made up of 13 amino acids. V was pared by 6 bases and J by 7 bases, with 9 bases of the junction left unmatched. The CDR3 sequence is CASRDPTGREQYF. The CDR3 region has the DNA TGTGCCAGCAGAGATCCGACAGGGCGAGAGCAGTACTTC.

This clonotype has a handful of counts. The V and J genes are TRBV12-3 or TRBV12-4 and TRBJ2-1, with TRBD2 identical over 13 bases. With 6 bases clipped from V and 7 bases from J, the junction kept 6 bases outside the gene matches. This CDR3 contains 15 residues. CDR3 sequence: CASSWGLAGLNEQFF. In nucleotides, the CDR3 is TGTGCCAGCAGCTGGGGACTAGCGGGATTGAATGAGCAGTTCTTC.

This clonotype was seen repeatedly, ten times or more. The chain carries TRBV20-1 and TRBJ2-2; tentatively, D is TRBD1 (6 bases). This CDR3 comprises 14 residues. In germline, CDR1 is DFQATT, CDR2 SNEGSKA (reference sequence). Trimming removed 6 bases from V and 0 bases from J, with 11 bases in between. CDR3 bases: TGCAGTGCAAGGGGGATTACGAACACCGGGGAGCTGTTTTTT. Its protein product is CSARGITNTGELFF.

This clonotype was counted between two and nine times. The J gene is TRBJ2-7, the V gene TRBV7-6; TRBD2 matches at 10 bases. The CDR3 totals 16 residues. V lost 5 bases and J lost 0; bases outside the gene matches: 7. Germline CDR1 reads SGHVS; CDR2 reads FNYEAQ. CDR3 residues: CASSQQLAGSSYEQYF. The CDR3 DNA is TGTGCCAGCAGCCAACAACTAGCGGGGAGCTCCTACGAGCAGTACTTC.

For the CDR3, the DNA is TGTGCCAGCAGCTTACCGACTAGCGGGAGGACATACAATGAGCAGTTCTTC. This translates into CASSLPTSGRTYNEQFF. The V gene is TRBV5-6, the J gene TRBJ2-1; 13 positions match TRBD2. J was trimmed by 4 bases and V by 2 bases; bases with no gene match: 6. The V gene's germline CDR1 is SGHDT and CDR2 YYEEEE. This CDR3 contains 17 residues.

This clonotype occurred a few times. The J gene is TRBJ2-5, the V gene TRBV4-2, with a tentative D call TRBD1 (6 bases). Germline CDR1 reads LGHNA; CDR2 reads YNFKEQ. V lost 3 bases, J lost 2 bases, and 13 bases lay in between. The CDR3 is 15 amino acids. In DNA, the CDR3 is TGTGCCAGCAGCCAGGGGGCAGGGGTTCAAGAGACCCAGTACTTC. Translated: CASSQGAGVQETQYF.

This clonotype came up many times. This chain uses TRBV12-3 or TRBV12-4 with TRBJ2-7; D is perhaps TRBD1 (6 bases). CDR3 size: 14 residues. Trimming took 3 bases from V and 1 from J, leaving 10 bases between them. The CDR3 DNA reads as TGTGCCAGCAGTTTCGGGACACCTTCCTACGAGCAGTACTTC. Translating it yields CASSFGTPSYEQYF.

This clonotype was observed at least ten times. The V and J genes are TRBV2 and TRBJ2-1; 8 nucleotides line up with TRBD2. Per germline, CDR1 SNHLY and CDR2 FYNNEI. This CDR3 region has 15 residues. The junction had 7 bases not matched to a gene; V was cut back by 2 bases and J by 7 bases. The DNA for the CDR3 is TGTGCCAGCAGTGAATTCAGCGGGAGAGGGAATGAGCAGTTCTTC. It is translated as CASSEFSGRGNEQFF. Full variable domain (outside the CDR3, taken from reference TRBV2 and TRBJ2-1): EPEVTQTPSHQVTQMGQEVILRCVPISNHLYFYWYRQILGQKVEFLVSFYNNEISEKSEIFDDQFSVERPDGSNFTLKIRSTKLEDSAMYFCASSEFSGRGNEQFFGPGTRLTVL.

The genes are TRBV5-1 and TRBJ2-1; 10 bases are shared with TRBD2. The CDR3 sequence is 16 residues long. Trimming cost V 7 bases and J 3 bases; bases outside gene matches: 10. CDR1 is SGHRS and CDR2 is YFSETQ in the germline V gene. The CDR3 loop is CASFWGLAGVYNEQFF. The CDR3 DNA is TGCGCCAGCTTCTGGGGCCTAGCGGGGGTCTACAATGAGCAGTTCTTC.

This clonotype was observed a handful of times. V usage is TRBV20-1 and J usage is TRBJ2-7, with D perhaps being TRBD1 or TRBD2 (5 bases each). CDR1 and CDR2 from the germline V gene are DFQATT and SNEGSKA (reference sequence). Trimming took 3 bases from V and 1 from J, leaving 10 bases between them. This CDR3 spans 13 amino acids. CDR3 nucleotides: TGCAGTGCTAGCACGGGGCAGTCCTACGAGCAGTACTTC. It specifies CSASTGQSYEQYF.

This chain links TRBV18 with TRBJ1-6, with unresolved D. Trimming left V 3 bases short and J 6 bases short, with 6 bases between. This CDR3 spans 13 amino acids. The germline CDR1 and CDR2 sequences are KGHSH and LQKENI. In DNA form, the CDR3 reads TGTGCCAGCTCACCGCGGCCTAATTCACCCCTCCACTTT. It specifies CASSPRPNSPLHF.

This clonotype occurred once. At one of its ends the junction is not consistent with the germline gene, which may arise from a read error. This chain joins TRBV7-9 and TRBJ2-7, with a weak D call TRBD2 (6 bases). The germline CDR1 and CDR2 sequences are SEHNR and FQNEAQ (reference sequence). The CDR3 sequence is 15 residues long. DNA of the CDR3: TGTGCCTGCAGCTTAGGGGCAGGGACTTTTAGCGAGCAGTACTTC. Translation gives CACSLGAGTFSEQYF.

This clonotype was seen repeatedly, ten times or more. The chain is built from TRBV5-1 and TRBJ2-1; TRBD2 agrees at 9 bases. V shed 0 bases, J shed 8 bases, and the junction held 6 bases outside the gene matches. This CDR3 contains 15 residues. CDR1 is SGHRS, CDR2 YFSETQ, per germline. The CDR3 spells CASSLGSGRGDEQFF. CDR3 DNA sequence: TGCGCCAGCAGCTTGGGTAGCGGGAGAGGAGATGAGCAGTTCTTC.

This clonotype has more than one count but fewer than ten. The chain employs TRBV23-1 and TRBJ2-1; the D call may be TRBD1 or TRBD2 (5 bases each). TRBV23-1 is an ORF, and what it does is uncertain. The germline V and J ends were trimmed by 7 bases and 0 bases, with 19 bases remaining between them. The CDR3 length is 17 residues. The CDR3 bases are TGCGCCAGCACTGGAAAGGGACCTTCTGTCTCCTACAATGAGCAGTTCTTC. It encodes CASTGKGPSVSYNEQFF.